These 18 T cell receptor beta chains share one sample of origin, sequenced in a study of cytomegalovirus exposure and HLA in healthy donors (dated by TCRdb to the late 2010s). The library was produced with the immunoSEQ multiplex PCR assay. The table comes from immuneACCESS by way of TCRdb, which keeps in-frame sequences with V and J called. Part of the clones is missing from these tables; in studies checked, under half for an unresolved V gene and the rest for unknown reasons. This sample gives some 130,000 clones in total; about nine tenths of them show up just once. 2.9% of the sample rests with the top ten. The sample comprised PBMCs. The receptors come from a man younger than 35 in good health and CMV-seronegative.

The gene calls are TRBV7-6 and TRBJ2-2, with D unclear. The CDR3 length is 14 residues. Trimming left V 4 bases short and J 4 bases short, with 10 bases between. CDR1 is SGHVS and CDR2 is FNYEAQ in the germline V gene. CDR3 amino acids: CASSSAQVTGELFF. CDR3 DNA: TGTGCCAGCAGCTCGGCTCAGGTCACCGGGGAGCTGTTTTTT.

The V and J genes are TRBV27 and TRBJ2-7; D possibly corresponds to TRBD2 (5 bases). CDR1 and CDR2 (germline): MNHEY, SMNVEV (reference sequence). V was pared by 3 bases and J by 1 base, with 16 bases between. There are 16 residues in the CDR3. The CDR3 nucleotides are TGTGCCAGCAGTTTCTCGACGGGGAGTCTTTCCTACGAGCAGTACTTC. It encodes CASSFSTGSLSYEQYF.

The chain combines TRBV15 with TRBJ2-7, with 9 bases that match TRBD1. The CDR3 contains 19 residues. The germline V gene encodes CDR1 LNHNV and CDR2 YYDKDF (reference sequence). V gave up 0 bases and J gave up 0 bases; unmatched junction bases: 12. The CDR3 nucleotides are TGTGCCACCAGCAGAGATCCCCCAATAGCACAGGGGGCCTCCTACGAGCAGTACTTC. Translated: CATSRDPPIAQGASYEQYF.

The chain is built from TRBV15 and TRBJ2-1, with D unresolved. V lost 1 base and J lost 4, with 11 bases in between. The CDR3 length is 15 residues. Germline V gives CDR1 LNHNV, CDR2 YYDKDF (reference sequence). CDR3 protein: CATSRVHNEYNEQFF. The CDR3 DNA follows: TGTGCCACCAGCAGAGTTCACAACGAATACAATGAGCAGTTCTTC.

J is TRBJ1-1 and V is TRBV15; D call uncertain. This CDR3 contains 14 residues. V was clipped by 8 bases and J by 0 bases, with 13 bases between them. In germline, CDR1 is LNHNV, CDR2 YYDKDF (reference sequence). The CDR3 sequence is CATRMGGVNTEAFF. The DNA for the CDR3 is TGTGCCACCCGGATGGGTGGAGTGAACACTGAAGCTTTCTTT. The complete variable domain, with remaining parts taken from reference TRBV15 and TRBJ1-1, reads DAMVIQNPRYQVTQFGKPVTLSCSQTLNHNVMYWYQQKSSQAPKLLFHYYDKDFNNEADTPDNFQSRRPNTSFCFLDIRSPGLGDTAMYLCATRMGGVNTEAFFGQGTRLTVV.

CDR3 residues: CASSQDPDRGVEKDTQYF. The CDR3, as DNA: TGTGCCAGCAGCCAAGATCCGGACAGGGGAGTTGAAAAAGATACGCAGTATTTT. The rearrangement uses TRBV14 and TRBJ2-3; TRBD1 matches 9 bases. The length of the CDR3 is 18 residues. Germline values: CDR1 SGHDN, CDR2 FVKESK. V trimming: 0 bases; J trimming: 5 bases; junction bases outside the gene matches: 12. Drawing the rest from reference TRBV14 and TRBJ2-3, the complete variable domain is EAGVTQFPSHSVIEKGQTVTLRCDPISGHDNLYWYRRVMGKEIKFLLHFVKESKQDESGMPNNRFLAERTGGTYSTLKVQPAELEDSGVYFCASSQDPDRGVEKDTQYFGPGTRLTVL.

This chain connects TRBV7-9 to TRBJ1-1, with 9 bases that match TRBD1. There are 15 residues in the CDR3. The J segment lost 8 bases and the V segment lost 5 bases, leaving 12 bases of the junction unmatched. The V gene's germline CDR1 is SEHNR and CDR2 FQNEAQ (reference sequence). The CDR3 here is CASSPRDRVYKEAFF. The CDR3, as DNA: TGTGCCAGCAGCCCCCGGGACAGGGTGTACAAGGAAGCTTTCTTT.

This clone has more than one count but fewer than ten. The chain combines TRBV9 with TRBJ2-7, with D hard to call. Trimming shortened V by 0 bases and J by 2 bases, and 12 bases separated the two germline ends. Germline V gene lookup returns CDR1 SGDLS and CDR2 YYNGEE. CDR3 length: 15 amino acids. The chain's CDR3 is CASSVGNSPPYEQYF. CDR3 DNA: TGTGCCAGCAGCGTAGGGAACAGCCCACCCTACGAGCAGTACTTC. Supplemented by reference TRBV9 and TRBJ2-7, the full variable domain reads DSGVTQTPKHLITATGQRVTLRCSPRSGDLSVYWYQQSLDQGLQFLIQYYNGEERAKGNILERFSAQQFPDLHSELNLSSLELGDSALYFCASSVGNSPPYEQYFGPGTRLTVT.

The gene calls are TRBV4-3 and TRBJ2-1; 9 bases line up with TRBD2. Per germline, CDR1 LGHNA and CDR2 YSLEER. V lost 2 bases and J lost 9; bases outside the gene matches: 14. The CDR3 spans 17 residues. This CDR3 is CASSQHGGREGLGEQFF. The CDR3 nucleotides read TGCGCCAGCAGCCAACACGGCGGGCGGGAGGGCCTCGGTGAGCAGTTCTTC.

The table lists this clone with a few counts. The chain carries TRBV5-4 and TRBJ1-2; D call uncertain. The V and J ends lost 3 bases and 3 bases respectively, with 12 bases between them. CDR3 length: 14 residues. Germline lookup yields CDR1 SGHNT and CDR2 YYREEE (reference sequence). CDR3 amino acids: CASSSGDRYYGYTF. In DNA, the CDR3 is TGTGCCAGCAGCTCGGGTGACCGCTACTATGGCTACACCTTC.

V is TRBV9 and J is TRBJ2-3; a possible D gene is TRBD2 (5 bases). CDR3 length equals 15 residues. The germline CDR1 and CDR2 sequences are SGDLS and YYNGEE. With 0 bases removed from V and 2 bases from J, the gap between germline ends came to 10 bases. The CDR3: CASSVADYHTDTQYF. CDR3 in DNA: TGTGCCAGCAGCGTAGCTGACTACCACACAGATACGCAGTATTTT.

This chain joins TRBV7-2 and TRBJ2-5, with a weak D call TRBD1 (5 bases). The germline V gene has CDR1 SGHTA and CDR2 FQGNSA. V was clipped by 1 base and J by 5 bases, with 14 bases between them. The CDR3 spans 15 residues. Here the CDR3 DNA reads TGTGCCAGCAGCTTAGGCGGCAGGGTTAGGGAGACCCAGTACTTC. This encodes CASSLGGRVRETQYF.

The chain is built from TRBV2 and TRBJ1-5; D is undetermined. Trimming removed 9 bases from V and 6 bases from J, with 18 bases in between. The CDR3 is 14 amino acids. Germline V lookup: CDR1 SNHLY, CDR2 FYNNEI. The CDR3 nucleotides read TGTGCCAGTGGAGAGGAAGGAACGGGTCAGCCCCAGCATTTT. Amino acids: CASGEEGTGQPQHF.

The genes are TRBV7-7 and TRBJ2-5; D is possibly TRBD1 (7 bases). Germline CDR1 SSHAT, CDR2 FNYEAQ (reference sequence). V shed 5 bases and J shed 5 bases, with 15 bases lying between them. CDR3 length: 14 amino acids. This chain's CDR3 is CASSHGAGGETQYF. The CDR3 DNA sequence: TGTGCCAGCAGCCATGGGGCAGGGGGGGAGACCCAGTACTTC.

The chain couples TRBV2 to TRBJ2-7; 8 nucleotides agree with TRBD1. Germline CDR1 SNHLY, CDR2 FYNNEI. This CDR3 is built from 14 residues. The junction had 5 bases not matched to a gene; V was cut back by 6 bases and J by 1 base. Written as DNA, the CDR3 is TGTGCCAGCAGGCGGACAGGGAATTCCTACGAGCAGTACTTC. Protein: CASRRTGNSYEQYF. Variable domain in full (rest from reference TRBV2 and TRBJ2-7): EPEVTQTPSHQVTQMGQEVILRCVPISNHLYFYWYRQILGQKVEFLVSFYNNEISEKSEIFDDQFSVERPDGSNFTLKIRSTKLEDSAMYFCASRRTGNSYEQYFGPGTRLTVT.

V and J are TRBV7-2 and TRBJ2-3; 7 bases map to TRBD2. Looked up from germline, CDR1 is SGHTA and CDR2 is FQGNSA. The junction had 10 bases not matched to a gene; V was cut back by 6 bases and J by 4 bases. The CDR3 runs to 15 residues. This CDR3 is CASRTTAAGADTQYF. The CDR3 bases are TGTGCCAGCAGAACCACCGCGGCGGGAGCAGATACGCAGTATTTT.

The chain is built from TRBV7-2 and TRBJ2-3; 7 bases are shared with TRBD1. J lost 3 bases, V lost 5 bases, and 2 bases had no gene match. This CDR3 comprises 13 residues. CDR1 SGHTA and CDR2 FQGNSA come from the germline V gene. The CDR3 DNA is TGTGCCAGCAGCCCGGGACAGACAGATACGCAGTATTTT. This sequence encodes CASSPGQTDTQYF.

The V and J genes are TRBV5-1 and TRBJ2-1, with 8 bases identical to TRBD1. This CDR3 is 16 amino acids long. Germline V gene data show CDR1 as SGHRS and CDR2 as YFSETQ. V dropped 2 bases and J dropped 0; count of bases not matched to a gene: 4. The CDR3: CASSLTGGSSYNEQFF. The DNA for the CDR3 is TGCGCCAGCAGCTTAACAGGGGGAAGCTCCTACAATGAGCAGTTCTTC.